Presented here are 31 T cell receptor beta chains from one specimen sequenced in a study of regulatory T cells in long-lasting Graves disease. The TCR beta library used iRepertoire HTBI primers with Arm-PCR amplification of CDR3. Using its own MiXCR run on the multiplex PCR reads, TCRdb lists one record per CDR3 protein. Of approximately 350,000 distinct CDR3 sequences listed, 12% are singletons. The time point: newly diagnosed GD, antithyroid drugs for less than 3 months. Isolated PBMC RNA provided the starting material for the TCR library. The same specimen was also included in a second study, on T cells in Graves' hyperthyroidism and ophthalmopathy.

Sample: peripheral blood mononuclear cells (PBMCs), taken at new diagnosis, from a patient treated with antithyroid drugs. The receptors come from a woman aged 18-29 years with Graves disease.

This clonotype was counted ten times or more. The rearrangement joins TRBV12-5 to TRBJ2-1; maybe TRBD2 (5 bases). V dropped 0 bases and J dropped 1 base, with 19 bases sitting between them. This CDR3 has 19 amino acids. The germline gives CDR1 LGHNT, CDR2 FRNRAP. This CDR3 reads CASGLVMTPASPSYNEQFF. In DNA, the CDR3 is TGTGCTAGTGGTTTGGTGATGACACCTGCTAGCCCATCCTACAATGAGCAGTTCTTC. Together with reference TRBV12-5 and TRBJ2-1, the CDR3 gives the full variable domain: DARVTQTPRHKVTEMGQEVTMRCQPILGHNTVFWYRQTMMQGLELLAYFRNRAPLDDSGMPKDRFSAEMPDATLATLKIQPSEPRDSAVYFCASGLVMTPASPSYNEQFFGPGTRLTVL.

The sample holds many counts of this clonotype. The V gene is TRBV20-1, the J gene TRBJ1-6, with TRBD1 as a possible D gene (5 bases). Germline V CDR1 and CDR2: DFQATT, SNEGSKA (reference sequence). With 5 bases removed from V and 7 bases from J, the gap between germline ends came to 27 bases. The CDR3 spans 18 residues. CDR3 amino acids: CSARPGLLVAPWNSPLHF. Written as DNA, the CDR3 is TGCAGTGCTCGGCCGGGACTACTCGTCGCCCCGTGGAATTCACCCCTCCACTTT.

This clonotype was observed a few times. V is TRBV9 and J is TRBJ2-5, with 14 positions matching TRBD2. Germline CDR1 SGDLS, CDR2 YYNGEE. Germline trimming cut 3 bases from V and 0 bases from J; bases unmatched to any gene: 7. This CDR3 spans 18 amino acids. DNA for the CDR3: TGTGCCAGCAGCGACGGGACTAGCGGGGGCCCGTACCAAGAGACCCAGTACTTC. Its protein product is CASSDGTSGGPYQETQYF.

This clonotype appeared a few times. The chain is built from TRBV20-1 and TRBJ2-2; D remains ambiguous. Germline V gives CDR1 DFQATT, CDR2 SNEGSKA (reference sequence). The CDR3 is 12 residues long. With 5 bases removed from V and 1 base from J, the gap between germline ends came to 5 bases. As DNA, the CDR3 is TGCAGTGCTGGACGGAACACCGGGGAGCTGTTTTTT. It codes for CSAGRNTGELFF.

Here the CDR3 reads CASSQTGSGYTF. DNA of the CDR3: TGTGCCAGCAGTCAAACAGGGTCTGGCTACACCTTC. The chain recombines TRBV6-2 or TRBV6-3 with TRBJ1-2, with D possibly being TRBD1 (6 bases). The germline V and J ends were trimmed by 5 bases and 7 bases, with 11 bases remaining between them. Germline loops: CDR1 MNHEY, CDR2 SVGEGT. CDR3 length equals 12 residues.

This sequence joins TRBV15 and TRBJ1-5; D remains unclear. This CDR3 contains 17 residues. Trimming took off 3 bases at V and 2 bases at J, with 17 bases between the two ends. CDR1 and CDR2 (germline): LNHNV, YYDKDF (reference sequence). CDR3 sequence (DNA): TGTGCCACCAGCAGTGTGCTCAGTGAAAGGGGCAATCAGCCCCAGCATTTT. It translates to CATSSVLSERGNQPQHF.

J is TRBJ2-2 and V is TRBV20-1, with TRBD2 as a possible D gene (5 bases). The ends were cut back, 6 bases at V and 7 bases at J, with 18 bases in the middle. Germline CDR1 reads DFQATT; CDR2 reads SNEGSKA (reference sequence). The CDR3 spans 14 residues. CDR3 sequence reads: CSAPRTQSVGELFF. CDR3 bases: TGCAGTGCCCCGAGGACTCAGTCTGTCGGGGAGCTGTTTTTT.

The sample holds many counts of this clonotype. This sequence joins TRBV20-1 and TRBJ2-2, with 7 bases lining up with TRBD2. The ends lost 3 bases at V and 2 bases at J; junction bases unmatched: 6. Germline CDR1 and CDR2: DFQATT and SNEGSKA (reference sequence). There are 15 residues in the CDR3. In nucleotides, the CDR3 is TGCAGTGCTAGGAAAGCGGGGATAAACACCGGGGAGCTGTTTTTT. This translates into CSARKAGINTGELFF.

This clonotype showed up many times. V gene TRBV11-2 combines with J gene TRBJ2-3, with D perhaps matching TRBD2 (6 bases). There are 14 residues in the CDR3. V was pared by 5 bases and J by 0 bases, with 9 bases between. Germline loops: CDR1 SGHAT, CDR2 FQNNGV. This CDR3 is CASSPGLSTDTQYF. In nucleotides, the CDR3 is TGTGCCAGCAGCCCGGGACTTAGCACAGATACGCAGTATTTT.

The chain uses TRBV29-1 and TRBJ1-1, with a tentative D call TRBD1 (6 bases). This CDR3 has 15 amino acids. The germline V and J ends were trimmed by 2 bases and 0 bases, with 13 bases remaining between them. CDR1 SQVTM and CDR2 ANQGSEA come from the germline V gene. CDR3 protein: CSVEPGGLMNTEAFF. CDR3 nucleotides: TGCAGCGTTGAACCTGGGGGGCTCATGAACACTGAAGCTTTCTTT.

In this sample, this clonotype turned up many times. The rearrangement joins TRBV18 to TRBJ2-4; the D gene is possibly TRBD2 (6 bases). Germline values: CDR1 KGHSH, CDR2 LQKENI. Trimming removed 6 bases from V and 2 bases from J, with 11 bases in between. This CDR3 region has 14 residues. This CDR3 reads CASSLAGSKNIQYF. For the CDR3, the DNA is TGTGCCAGCTCCCTCGCGGGGTCCAAAAACATTCAGTACTTC.

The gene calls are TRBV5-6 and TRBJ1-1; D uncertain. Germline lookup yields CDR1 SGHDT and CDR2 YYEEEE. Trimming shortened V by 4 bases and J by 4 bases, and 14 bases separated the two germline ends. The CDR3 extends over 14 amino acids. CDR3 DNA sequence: TGTGCCAGCAGCCGCGGGAACGTGGCCACTGAAGCTTTCTTT. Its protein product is CASSRGNVATEAFF. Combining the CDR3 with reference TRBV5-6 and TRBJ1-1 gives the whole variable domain DAGVTQSPTHLIKTRGQQVTLRCSPKSGHDTVSWYQQALGQGPQFIFQYYEEEERQRGNFPDRFSGHQFPNYSSELNVNALLLGDSALYLCASSRGNVATEAFFGQGTRLTVV.

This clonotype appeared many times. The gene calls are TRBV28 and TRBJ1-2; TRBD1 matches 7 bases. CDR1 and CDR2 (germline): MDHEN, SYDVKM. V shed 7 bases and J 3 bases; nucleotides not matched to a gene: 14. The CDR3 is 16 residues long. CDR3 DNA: TGTGCCAGCAATAAACTGACAGGGACCGTTCACTATGGCTACACCTTC. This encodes CASNKLTGTVHYGYTF.

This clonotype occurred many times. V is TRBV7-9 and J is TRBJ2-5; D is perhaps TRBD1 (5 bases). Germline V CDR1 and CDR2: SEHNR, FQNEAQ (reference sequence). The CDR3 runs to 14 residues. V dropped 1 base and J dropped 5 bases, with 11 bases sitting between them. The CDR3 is CASSLGQLRETQYF. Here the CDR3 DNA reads TGTGCCAGCAGCTTAGGACAGTTGCGGGAGACCCAGTACTTC.

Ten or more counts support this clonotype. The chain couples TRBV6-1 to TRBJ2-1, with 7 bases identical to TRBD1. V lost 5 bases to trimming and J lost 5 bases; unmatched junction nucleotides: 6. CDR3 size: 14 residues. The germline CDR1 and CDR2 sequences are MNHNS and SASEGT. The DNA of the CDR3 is TGTGCCAGCAGTCAACAGGGGCTGAACAATGAGCAGTTCTTC. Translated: CASSQQGLNNEQFF.

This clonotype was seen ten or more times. Here the CDR3 reads CASSARTGGFYNEQFF. DNA for the CDR3: TGTGCCAGCAGTGCCCGGACGGGTGGGTTCTACAATGAGCAGTTCTTC. The chain employs TRBV27 and TRBJ2-1; no reliable D call. CDR3 length: 16 amino acids. The germline V gene encodes CDR1 MNHEY and CDR2 SMNVEV (reference sequence). V lost 5 bases to trimming and J lost 3 bases, with 17 bases between them.

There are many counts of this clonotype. The CDR3 DNA follows: TGTGCCACCGGACAGGGTGCCCTTCGCTTGAATGAGCAGTTCTTC. Its protein product is CATGQGALRLNEQFF. J is TRBJ2-1 and V is TRBV7-8, with TRBD1 matching 8 bases. Germline CDR1 is SGHVS and CDR2 is FQNEAQ. V was clipped by 10 bases and J by 7 bases; unmatched bases: 15. The length of the CDR3 is 15 residues.

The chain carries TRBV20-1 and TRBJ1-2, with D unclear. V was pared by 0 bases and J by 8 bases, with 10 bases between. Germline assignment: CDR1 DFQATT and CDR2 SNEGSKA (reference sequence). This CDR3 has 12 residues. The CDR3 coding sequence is TGCAGTGCTAGAGAGGAGCGCATAGGCTACACCTTC. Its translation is CSAREERIGYTF.

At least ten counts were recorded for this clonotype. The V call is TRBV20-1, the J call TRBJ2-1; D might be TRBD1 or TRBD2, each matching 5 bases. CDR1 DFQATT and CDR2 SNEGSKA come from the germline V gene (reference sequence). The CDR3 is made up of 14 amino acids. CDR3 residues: CMGVAGTSYNEQFF. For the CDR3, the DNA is TGCATGGGGGTGGCGGGTACCTCCTACAATGAGCAGTTCTTC.

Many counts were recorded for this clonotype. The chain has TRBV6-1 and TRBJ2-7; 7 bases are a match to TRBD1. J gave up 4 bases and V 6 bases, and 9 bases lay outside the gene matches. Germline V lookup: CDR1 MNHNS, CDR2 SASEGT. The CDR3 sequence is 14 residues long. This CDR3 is CASSRTGQTYEQYV. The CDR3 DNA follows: TGTGCCAGCAGCCGGACAGGACAAACTTACGAGCAGTACGTC.

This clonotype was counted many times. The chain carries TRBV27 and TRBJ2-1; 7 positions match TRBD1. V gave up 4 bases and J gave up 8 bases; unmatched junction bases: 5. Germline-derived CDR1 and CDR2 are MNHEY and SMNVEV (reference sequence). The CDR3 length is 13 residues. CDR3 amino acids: CASSSYRGYEQFF. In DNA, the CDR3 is TGTGCCAGCAGTTCCTACAGGGGTTATGAGCAGTTCTTC.

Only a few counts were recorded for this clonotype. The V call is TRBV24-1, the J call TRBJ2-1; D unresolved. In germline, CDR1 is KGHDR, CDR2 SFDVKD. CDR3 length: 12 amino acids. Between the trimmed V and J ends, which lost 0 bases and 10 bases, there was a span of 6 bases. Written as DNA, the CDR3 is TGTGCCACCAGTGATTTGCACAGAGAGCAGTTCTTC. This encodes CATSDLHREQFF.

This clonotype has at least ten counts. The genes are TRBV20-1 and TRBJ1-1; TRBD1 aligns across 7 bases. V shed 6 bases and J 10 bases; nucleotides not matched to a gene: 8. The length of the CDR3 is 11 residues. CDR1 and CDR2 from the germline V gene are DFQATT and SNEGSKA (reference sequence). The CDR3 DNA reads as TGCAGTGCCACCAAACAGGGGAGAGCTTTCTTT. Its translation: CSATKQGRAFF.

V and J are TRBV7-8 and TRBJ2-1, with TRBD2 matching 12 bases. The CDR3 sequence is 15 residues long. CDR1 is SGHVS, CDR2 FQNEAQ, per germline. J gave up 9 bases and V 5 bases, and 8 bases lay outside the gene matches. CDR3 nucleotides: TGTGCCAGCAGCGGCAGACTAGCGGGAGACGGTGAGCAGTTCTTC. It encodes CASSGRLAGDGEQFF.

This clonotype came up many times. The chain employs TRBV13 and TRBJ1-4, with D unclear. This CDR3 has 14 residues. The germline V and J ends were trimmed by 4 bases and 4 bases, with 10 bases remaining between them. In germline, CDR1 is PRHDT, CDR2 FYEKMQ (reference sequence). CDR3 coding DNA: TGTGCCAGCAGCTCTCGGGGAATTAATGAAAAACTGTTTTTT. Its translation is CASSSRGINEKLFF.

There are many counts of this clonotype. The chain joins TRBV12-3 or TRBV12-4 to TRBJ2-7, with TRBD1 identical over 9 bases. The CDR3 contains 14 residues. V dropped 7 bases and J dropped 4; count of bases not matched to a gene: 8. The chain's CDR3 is CASTFSTGGYEQYF. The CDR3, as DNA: TGTGCCAGCACCTTTTCGACAGGGGGTTACGAGCAGTACTTC.

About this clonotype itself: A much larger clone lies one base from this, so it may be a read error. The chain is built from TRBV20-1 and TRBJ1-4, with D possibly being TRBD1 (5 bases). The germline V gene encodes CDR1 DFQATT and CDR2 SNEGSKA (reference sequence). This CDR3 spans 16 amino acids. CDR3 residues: CSARDRGKGVDEKLLF. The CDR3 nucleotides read TGCAGTGCTAGAGATAGGGGAAAGGGCGTGGATGAAAAACTGCTTTTT.

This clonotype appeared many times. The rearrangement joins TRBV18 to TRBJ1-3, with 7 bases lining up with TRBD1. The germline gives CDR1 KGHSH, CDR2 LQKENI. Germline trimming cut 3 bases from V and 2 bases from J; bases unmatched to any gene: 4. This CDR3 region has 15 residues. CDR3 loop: CASSPTGRPGNTIYF. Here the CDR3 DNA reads TGTGCCAGCTCACCGACAGGGAGACCTGGAAACACCATATATTTT.

CDR3 loop: CSASPGTSGTSSYNEQFF. The DNA for the CDR3 is TGCAGTGCTAGTCCCGGGACTAGCGGGACGAGCTCCTACAATGAGCAGTTCTTC. This chain connects TRBV20-1 to TRBJ2-1; 13 nucleotides match TRBD2. V trimming: 3 bases; J trimming: 0 bases; junction bases outside the gene matches: 8. The CDR3 has 18 amino acids. Germline CDR1 DFQATT, CDR2 SNEGSKA (reference sequence).

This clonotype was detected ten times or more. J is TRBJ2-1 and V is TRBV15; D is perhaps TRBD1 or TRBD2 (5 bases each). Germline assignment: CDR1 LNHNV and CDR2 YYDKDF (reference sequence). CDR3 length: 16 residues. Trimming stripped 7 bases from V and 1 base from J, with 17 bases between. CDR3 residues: CATKSHGDRSYNEQFF. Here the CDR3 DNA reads TGTGCCACCAAATCGCACGGGGACCGATCCTACAATGAGCAGTTCTTC.

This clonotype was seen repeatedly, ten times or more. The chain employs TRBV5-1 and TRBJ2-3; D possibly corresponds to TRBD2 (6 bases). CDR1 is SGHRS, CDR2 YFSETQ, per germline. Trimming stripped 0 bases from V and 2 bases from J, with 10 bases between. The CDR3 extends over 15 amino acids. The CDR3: CASSLEGGITDTQYF. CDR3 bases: TGCGCCAGCAGCTTGGAGGGCGGGATCACAGATACGCAGTATTTT.